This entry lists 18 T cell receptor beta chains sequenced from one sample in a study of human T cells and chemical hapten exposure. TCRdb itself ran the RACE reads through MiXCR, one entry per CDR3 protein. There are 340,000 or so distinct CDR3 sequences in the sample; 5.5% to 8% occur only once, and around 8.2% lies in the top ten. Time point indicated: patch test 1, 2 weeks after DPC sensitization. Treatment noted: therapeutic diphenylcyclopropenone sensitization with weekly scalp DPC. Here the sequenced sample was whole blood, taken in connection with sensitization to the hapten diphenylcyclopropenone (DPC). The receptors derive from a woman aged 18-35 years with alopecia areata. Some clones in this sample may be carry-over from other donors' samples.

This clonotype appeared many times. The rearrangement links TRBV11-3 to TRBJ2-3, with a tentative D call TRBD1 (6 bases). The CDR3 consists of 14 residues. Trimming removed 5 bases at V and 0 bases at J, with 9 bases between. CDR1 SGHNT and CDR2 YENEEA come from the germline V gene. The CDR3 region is CASSQGQSTDTQYF. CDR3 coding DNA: TGTGCCAGCAGCCAGGGGCAGAGCACAGATACGCAGTATTTT.

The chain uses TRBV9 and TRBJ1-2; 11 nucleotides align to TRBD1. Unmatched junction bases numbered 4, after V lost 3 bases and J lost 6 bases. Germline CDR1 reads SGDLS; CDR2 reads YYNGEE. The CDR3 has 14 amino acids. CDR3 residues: CASSARTGGDGYTF. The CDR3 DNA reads TGTGCCAGCAGCGCTCGGACAGGGGGCGATGGCTACACCTTC.

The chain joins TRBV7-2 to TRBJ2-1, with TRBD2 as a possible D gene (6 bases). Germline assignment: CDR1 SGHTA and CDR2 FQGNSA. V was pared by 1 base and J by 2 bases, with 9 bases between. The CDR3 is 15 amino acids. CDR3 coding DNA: TGTGCCAGCAGCTTAGAGGCGGGGCCCTACAATGAGCAGTTCTTC. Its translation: CASSLEAGPYNEQFF.

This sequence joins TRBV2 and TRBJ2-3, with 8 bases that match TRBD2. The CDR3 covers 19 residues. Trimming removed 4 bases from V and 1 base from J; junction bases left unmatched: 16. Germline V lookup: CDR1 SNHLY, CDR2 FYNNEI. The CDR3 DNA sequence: TGTGCCAGCAGTGTCCTTCTCATATGGGGACTAGTCGGCACAGATACGCAGTATTTT. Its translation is CASSVLLIWGLVGTDTQYF.

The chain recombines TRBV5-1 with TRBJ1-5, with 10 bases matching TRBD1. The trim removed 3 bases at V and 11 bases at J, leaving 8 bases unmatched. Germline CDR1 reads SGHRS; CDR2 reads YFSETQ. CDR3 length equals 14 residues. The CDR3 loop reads CASSSGTGELAQHF. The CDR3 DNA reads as TGCGCCAGCAGCTCCGGGACAGGGGAATTGGCCCAGCATTTT.

The CDR3 protein is CASSARTGVAYEQYF. The CDR3 coding sequence is TGTGCCAGCAGTGCGAGGACAGGGGTTGCCTACGAGCAGTACTTC. The V call is TRBV2, the J call TRBJ2-7; 9 nucleotides align to TRBD1. Per germline, CDR1 SNHLY and CDR2 FYNNEI. With V trimmed by 4 bases and J by 2 bases, 6 bases remained unmatched. This CDR3 region has 15 residues. The full variable domain, with the rest looked up from reference TRBV2 and TRBJ2-7, is EPEVTQTPSHQVTQMGQEVILRCVPISNHLYFYWYRQILGQKVEFLVSFYNNEISEKSEIFDDQFSVERPDGSNFTLKIRSTKLEDSAMYFCASSARTGVAYEQYFGPGTRLTVT.

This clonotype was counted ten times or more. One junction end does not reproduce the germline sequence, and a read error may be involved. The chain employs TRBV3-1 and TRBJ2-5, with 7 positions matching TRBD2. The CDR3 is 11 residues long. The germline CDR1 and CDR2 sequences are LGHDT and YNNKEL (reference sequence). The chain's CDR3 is CASSQEGLLFF. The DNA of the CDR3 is TGTGCCAGCAGCCAAGAGGGACTATTATTCTTC.

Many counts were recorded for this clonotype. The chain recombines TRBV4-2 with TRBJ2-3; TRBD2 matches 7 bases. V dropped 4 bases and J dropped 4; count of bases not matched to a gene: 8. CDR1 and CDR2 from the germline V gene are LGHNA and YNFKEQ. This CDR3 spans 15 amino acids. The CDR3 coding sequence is TGTGCCAGCAGCCCCACGGGCGGGGGAGCAGATACGCAGTATTTT. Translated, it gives CASSPTGGGADTQYF.

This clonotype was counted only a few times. CDR3 bases: TGTGCCACCAGCAGAGAGGGATGGGCGGTTAACACCGGGGAGCTGTTTTTT. It translates to CATSREGWAVNTGELFF. V usage is TRBV15 and J usage is TRBJ2-2; D is ambiguous. Trimming stripped 0 bases from V and 2 bases from J, with 13 bases between. The CDR3 length is 17 residues. Looked up from germline, CDR1 is LNHNV and CDR2 is YYDKDF (reference sequence). The full variable domain, in which reference TRBV15 and TRBJ2-2 provide the parts outside the CDR3, is DAMVIQNPRYQVTQFGKPVTLSCSQTLNHNVMYWYQQKSSQAPKLLFHYYDKDFNNEADTPDNFQSRRPNTSFCFLDIRSPGLGDTAMYLCATSREGWAVNTGELFFGEGSRLTVL.

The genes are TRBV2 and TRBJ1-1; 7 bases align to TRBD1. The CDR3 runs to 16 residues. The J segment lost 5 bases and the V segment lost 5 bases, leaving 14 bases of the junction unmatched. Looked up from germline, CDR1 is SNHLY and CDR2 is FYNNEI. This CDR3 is CASSLGQATWGTEAFF. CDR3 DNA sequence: TGTGCCAGCAGTCTAGGACAGGCCACGTGGGGGACTGAAGCTTTCTTT.

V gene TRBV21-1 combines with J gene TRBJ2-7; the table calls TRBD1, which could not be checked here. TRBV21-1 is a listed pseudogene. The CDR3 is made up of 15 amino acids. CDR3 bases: TGTGCCAGCAGCTCCCGAGGGGTCAGCTCCTACGAGCAGTACTTC. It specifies CASSSRGVSSYEQYF.

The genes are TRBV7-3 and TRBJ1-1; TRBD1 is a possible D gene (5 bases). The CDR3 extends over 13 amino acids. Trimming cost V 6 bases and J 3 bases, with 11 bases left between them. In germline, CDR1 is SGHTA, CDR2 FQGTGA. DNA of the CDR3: TGTGCCAGCAGACGACAAGGGGACACTGAAGCTTTCTTT. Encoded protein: CASRRQGDTEAFF. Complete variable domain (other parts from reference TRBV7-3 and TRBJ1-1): GAGVSQTPSNKVTEKGKYVELRCDPISGHTALYWYRQSLGQGPEFLIYFQGTGAADDSGLPNDRFFAVRPEGSVSTLKIQRTERGDSAVYLCASRRQGDTEAFFGQGTRLTVV.

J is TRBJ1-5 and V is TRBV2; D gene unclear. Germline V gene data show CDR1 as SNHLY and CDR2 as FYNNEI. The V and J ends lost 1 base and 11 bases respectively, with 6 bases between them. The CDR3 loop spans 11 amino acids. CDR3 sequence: CASSEGSAQHF. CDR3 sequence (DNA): TGTGCCAGCAGTGAAGGTTCAGCCCAGCATTTT.

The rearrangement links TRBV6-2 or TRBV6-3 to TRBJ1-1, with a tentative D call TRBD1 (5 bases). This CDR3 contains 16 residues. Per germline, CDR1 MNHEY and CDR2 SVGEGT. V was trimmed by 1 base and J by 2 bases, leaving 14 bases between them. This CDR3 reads CASSYFGGTTNTEAFF. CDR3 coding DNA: TGTGCCAGCAGTTACTTTGGGGGTACTACCAACACTGAAGCTTTCTTT.

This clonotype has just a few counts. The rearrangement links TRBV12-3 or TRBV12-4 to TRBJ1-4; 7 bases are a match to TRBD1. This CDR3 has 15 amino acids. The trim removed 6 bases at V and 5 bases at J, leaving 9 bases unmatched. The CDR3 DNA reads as TGTGCCAGCAGAACTAACAGGGGCCGAAATGAAAAACTGTTTTTT. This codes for CASRTNRGRNEKLFF.

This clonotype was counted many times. The DNA for the CDR3 is TGTGCCAGCAGTGACTCTAGCGGGGGGGCCAATGAGCAGTTCTTC. Residues: CASSDSSGGANEQFF. The V and J genes are TRBV6-4 and TRBJ2-1; 11 positions agree with TRBD2. The germline CDR1 and CDR2 sequences are MRHNA and SNTAGT. Trimming cost V 0 bases and J 6 bases; bases outside gene matches: 1. The CDR3 totals 15 residues.

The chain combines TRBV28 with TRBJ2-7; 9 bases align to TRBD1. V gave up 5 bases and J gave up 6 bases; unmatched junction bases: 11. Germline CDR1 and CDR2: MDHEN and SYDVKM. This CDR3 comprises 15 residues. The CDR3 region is CASSQPGQGHREQYF. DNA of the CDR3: TGTGCCAGCAGTCAGCCGGGACAGGGACATCGCGAGCAGTACTTC.

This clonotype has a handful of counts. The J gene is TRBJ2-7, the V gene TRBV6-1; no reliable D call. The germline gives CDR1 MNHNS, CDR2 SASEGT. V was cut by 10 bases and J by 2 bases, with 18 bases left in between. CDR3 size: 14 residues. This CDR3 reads CATKPPAGTYEQYF. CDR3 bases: TGTGCCACCAAGCCCCCCGCAGGTACCTACGAGCAGTACTTC.